The entry that follows covers one T cell receptor beta chain sequence. Its antigen remains unidentified. Germline CDR1 and CDR2: SGHTA and FQGNSA. CDR3 length: 13 amino acids. Trimming stripped 5 bases from V and 8 bases from J, with 15 bases between. This specimen belongs to a study of T cells after yellow fever vaccination. Study observations and caveats: Bulk-population clonotypes that are abundant could appear as contaminants in FACS-sorted repertoires. Clones that expanded after primary vaccination mostly reappeared after the booster (96% CD4, 70% to 90% CD8).

TCRdb passed the 5' RACE reads through MiXCR, listing each CDR3 protein once. The repertoire consists of 300,000 to 350,000 distinct CDR3 sequences, with 3% to 4.5% occurring once and the leading ten covering less than 25%. Sequencing was performed on PBMCs, taken 5 days after the yellow fever booster vaccination. The genes are TRBV7-2 and TRBJ1-2, with D maybe TRBD1 (6 bases). This TCR was sampled from a man younger than 30 who received the YFV17D yellow fever vaccine. The CDR3 DNA reads TGTGCCAGCAGCGCCTACAGGGTAGGGGGCTACACCTTC. This gives the protein CASSAYRVGGYTF.